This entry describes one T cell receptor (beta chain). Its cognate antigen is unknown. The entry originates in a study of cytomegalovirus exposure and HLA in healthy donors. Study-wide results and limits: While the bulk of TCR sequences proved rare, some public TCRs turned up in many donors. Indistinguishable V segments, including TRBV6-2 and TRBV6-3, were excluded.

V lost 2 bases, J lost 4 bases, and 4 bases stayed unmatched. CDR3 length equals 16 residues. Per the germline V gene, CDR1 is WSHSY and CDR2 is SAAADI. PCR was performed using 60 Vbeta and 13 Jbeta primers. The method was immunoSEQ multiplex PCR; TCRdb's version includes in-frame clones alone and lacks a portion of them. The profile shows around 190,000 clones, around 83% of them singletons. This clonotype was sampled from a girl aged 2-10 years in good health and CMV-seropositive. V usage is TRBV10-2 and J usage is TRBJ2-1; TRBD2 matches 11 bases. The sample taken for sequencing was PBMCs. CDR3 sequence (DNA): TGCGCCAGCAGTGAGACGGGACTAGCGGCTTACAATGAGCAGTTCTTC. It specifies CASSETGLAAYNEQFF.